The rows below give T cell receptor beta chains drawn from one sample of a study of cytomegalovirus exposure and HLA in healthy donors. Assay: immunoSEQ multiplex PCR; the TCRdb copy retains only in-frame clones and omits some. The table records roughly 150,000 clones, 75% to 80% of them present only once. Sequenced sample: PBMCs. Every receptor here comes from a man aged 30 to 45 in good health and CMV-seronegative. The CDR3 runs from the conserved cysteine through the conserved F or W. Fields, in order: D gene, J gene, clone size, V gene, CDR3 protein, CDR3 DNA. D genes are given only for firm matches. Part of the rows lack a size; the others show once, few, many or a class for expanded clones.

D: TRBD1
J: TRBJ1-2
size: -
V: TRBV20-1
CDR3: CSAGQLYGYTF
DNA: TGCAGCGCGGGACAGCTCTATGGCTACACCTTC

D: -
J: TRBJ2-7
size: -
V: TRBV20-1
CDR3: CSAVRNEQYF
DNA: TGCAGTGCTGTGCGGAACGAGCAGTACTTC

D: -
J: TRBJ2-7
size: -
V: TRBV5-8
CDR3: CASSTSPGIVYEQYF
DNA: TGTGCCAGCAGCACCTCCCCCGGGATCGTTTACGAGCAGTACTTC

D: TRBD1
J: TRBJ2-1
size: -
V: TRBV27
CDR3: CASSNRDRAYNEQFF
DNA: TGTGCCAGCAGTAACCGGGACAGAGCCTACAATGAGCAGTTCTTC

D: -
J: TRBJ1-2
size: -
V: TRBV15
CDR3: CATSSSRDGYTF
DNA: TGTGCCACCAGCAGTTCCAGGGATGGCTACACCTTC

D: -
J: TRBJ1-1
size: once
V: TRBV13
CDR3: CASSSGLVNTEAFF
DNA: TGTGCCAGCAGTTCAGGGTTGGTGAACACTGAAGCTTTCTTT

D: TRBD1
J: TRBJ2-3
size: -
V: TRBV28
CDR3: CASSSPGGVGTDTQYF
DNA: TGTGCCAGCAGTTCACCAGGGGGCGTCGGCACAGATACGCAGTATTTT

D: -
J: TRBJ1-2
size: -
V: TRBV18
CDR3: CASSPGGAGLGYTF
DNA: TGTGCCAGCTCACCAGGGGGCGCGGGTCTTGGCTACACCTTC

D: -
J: TRBJ2-7
size: few
V: TRBV28
CDR3: CASSSTYEQYF
DNA: TGTGCCAGCAGTTCAACCTACGAGCAGTACTTC

D: TRBD1
J: TRBJ2-3
size: -
V: TRBV11-2
CDR3: CASSYRFRDRSTDTQYF
DNA: TGTGCCAGCAGCTATCGGTTCCGGGACAGAAGCACAGATACGCAGTATTTT